The TCR beta chain under discussion was sequenced for a study of blood T cell repertoires in COVID-19. Germline V gives CDR1 LNHDA, CDR2 SQIVND (reference sequence). The length of the CDR3 is 15 residues. Trimming removed 4 bases from V and 3 bases from J; junction bases left unmatched: 9. Method: immunoSEQ multiplex PCR; TCRdb's copy keeps in-frame clones and lacks some. The sample shows about 250,000 clones, roughly 85% of them seen only once. Sequencing was done on a sample of peripheral blood. V usage is TRBV19 and J usage is TRBJ2-7, with TRBD1 matching over 7 bases. The source of this sequence is a man younger than 35 with active or convalescent COVID-19. This chain's CDR3 is CASSKPRQGFYEQYF. The CDR3 DNA sequence: TGTGCCAGTAGTAAACCACGACAGGGATTCTACGAGCAGTACTTC.